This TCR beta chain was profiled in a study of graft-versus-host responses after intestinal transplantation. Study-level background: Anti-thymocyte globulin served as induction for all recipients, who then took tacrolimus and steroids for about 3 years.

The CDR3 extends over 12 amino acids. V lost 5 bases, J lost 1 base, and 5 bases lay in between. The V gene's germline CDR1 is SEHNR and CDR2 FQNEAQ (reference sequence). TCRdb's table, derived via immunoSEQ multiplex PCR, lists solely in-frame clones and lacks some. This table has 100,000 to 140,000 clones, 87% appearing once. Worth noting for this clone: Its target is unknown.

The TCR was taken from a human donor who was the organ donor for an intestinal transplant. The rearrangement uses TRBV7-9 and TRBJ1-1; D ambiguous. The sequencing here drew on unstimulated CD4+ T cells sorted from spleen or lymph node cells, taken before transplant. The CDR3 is CASSPKNTEAFF. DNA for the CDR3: TGTGCCAGCAGCCCAAAGAACACTGAAGCTTTCTTT.